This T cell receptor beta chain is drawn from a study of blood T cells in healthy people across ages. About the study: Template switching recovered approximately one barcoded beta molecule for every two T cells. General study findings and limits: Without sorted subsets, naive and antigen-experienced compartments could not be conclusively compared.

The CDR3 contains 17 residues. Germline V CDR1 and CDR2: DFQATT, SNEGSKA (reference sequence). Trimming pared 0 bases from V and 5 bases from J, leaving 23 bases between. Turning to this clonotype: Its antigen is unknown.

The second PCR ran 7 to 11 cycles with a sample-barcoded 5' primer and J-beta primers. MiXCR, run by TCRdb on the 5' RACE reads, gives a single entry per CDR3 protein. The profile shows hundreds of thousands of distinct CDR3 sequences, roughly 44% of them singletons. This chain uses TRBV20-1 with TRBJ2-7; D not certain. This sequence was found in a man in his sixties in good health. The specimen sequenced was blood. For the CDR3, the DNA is TGCAGTGCTAGAGATCTAAGCACCCAAGCCTCGGCGCACGAGCAGTACTTC. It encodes CSARDLSTQASAHEQYF.